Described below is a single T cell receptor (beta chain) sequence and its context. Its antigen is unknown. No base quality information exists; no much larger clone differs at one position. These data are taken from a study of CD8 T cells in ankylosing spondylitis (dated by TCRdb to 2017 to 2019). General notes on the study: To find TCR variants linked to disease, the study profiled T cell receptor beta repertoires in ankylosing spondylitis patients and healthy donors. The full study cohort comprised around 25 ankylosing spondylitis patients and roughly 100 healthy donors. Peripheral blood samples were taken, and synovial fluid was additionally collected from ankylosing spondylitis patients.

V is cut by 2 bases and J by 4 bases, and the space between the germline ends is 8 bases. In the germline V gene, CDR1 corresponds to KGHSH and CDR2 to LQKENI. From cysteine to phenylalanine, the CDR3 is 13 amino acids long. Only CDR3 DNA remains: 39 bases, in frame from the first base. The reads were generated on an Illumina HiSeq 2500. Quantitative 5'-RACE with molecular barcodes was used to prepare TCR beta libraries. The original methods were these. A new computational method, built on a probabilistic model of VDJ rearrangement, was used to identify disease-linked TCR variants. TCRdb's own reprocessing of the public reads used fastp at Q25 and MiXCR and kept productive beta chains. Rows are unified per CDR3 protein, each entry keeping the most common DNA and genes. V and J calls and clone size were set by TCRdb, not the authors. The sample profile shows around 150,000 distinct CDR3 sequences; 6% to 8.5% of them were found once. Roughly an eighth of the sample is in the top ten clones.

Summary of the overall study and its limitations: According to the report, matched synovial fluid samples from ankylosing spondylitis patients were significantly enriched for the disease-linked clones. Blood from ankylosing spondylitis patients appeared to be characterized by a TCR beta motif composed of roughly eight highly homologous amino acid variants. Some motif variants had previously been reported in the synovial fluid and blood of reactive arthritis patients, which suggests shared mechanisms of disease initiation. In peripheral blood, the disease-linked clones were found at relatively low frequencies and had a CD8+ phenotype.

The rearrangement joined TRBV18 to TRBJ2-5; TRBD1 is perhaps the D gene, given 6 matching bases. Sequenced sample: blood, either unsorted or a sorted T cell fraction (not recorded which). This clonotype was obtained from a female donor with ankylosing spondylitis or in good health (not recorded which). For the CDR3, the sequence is CASSPGGPETQYF. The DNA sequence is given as TGTGCCAGCTCACCAGGGGGCCCAGAGACCCAGTACTTC.